These 22 T cell receptor beta chains share one sample of origin, sequenced in a study of spatial heterogeneity in lung cancer. The time point is: sample taken at primary tumor resection. Extraction of whole RNA from tumor, nontumor lung or frozen PBMC preceded unsorted sequencing. TCRdb used MiXCR to reprocess the 5' RACE reads, holding one entry per CDR3 protein. The data show about 11,000 distinct CDR3 sequences, with approximately 24% seen just once and roughly 30% held by the top ten. Material: PBMCs, obtained at surgery. The source of these receptors is a female donor with early-stage non-small cell lung cancer.

In the case of this clonotype: A much larger clone is a single base away; this may be a read error. The V gene is TRBV3-1, the J gene TRBJ1-1; D is undetermined. The CDR3 runs 13 residues. Germline CDR1 LGHDT, CDR2 YNNKEL (reference sequence). The CDR3 DNA sequence: TGTGTCAGCAGCCAGAGACAGAACACTGAAGCTTTCTTT. This translates into CVSSQRQNTEAFF.

With respect to this clonotype: A read error may explain this, as a much larger clone is one base away. The CDR3 loop reads CASSPAQGACGYTF. CDR3 DNA: TGTGCCAGCAGCCCGGCACAGGGAGCCTGTGGCTACACCTTC. The V and J genes are TRBV7-8 and TRBJ1-2, with D perhaps matching TRBD1 (6 bases). The CDR3 has 14 amino acids. Trimming removed 5 bases from V and 7 bases from J, with 17 bases in between. Germline CDR1 and CDR2: SGHVS and FQNEAQ.

This sequence joins TRBV20-1 and TRBJ2-1, with D possibly being TRBD1 or TRBD2 (5 bases each). The V end was cut by 3 bases, the J end by 10 bases, with 13 bases between. Germline V gives CDR1 DFQATT, CDR2 SNEGSKA (reference sequence). The CDR3 runs 12 residues. The CDR3, as DNA: TGCAGTGCTAGCCCCGGGGCCAAGGAGCAGTTCTTC. It yields the protein CSASPGAKEQFF.

The V call is TRBV19, the J call TRBJ1-5; D is perhaps TRBD1 (5 bases). This CDR3 comprises 13 residues. Germline-derived CDR1 and CDR2 are LNHDA and SQIVND (reference sequence). Trimming stripped 8 bases from V and 3 bases from J, with 11 bases between. The CDR3: CASWGEDNQPQHF. CDR3 in DNA: TGTGCCAGTTGGGGGGAGGACAATCAGCCCCAGCATTTT.

This clonotype came up many times. This chain links TRBV7-6 with TRBJ2-5; D not resolved. The CDR3 consists of 16 residues. V gave up 5 bases and J gave up 5 bases, with 21 bases separating them. The germline gives CDR1 SGHVS, CDR2 FNYEAQ. Here the CDR3 reads CASSPASLSSVETQYF. CDR3 nucleotide sequence: TGTGCCAGCAGCCCCGCATCCTTATCATCGGTGGAGACCCAGTACTTC.

The chain links TRBV5-1 to TRBJ2-3; 11 nucleotides agree with TRBD2. The germline gives CDR1 SGHRS, CDR2 YFSETQ. Trimming cost V 6 bases and J 0 bases; bases outside gene matches: 6. CDR3 size: 16 residues. The CDR3 loop reads CASTIGTSGSTDTQYF. The CDR3 nucleotides are TGCGCCAGCACCATCGGGACTAGCGGCAGCACAGATACGCAGTATTTT.

The J gene is TRBJ1-5, the V gene TRBV21-1; TRBD1 is taken as the D call from the table, unchecked against the DNA. TRBV21-1 counts as a pseudogene. This CDR3 region has 17 residues. This CDR3 reads CASSKGGGQGVNQPQHF. The CDR3 bases are TGTGCCAGCAGCAAAGGAGGTGGACAGGGCGTGAATCAGCCCCAGCATTTT.

Remarks on this clonotype: A clone one base away is much larger, so this may be a read error. The CDR3 does not end in the conserved phenylalanine or tryptophan, so this is likely a read error. This chain links TRBV6-5 with TRBJ1-5; perhaps TRBD1 as D (6 bases). The CDR3 extends over 15 amino acids. CDR1 is MNHEY, CDR2 SVGAGI, per germline. The V end lost 2 bases, the J end lost 2 bases, and 10 bases lay between the germline ends. This chain's CDR3 is CASSYRRTGNQPQHL. In DNA form, the CDR3 reads TGTGCCAGCAGTTACCGGAGGACAGGCAATCAGCCCCAGCATCTT.

This clonotype was observed a few times. This chain links TRBV3-1 with TRBJ2-5; TRBD1 might be the D (6 bases). Germline loops: CDR1 LGHDT, CDR2 YNNKEL (reference sequence). Trimming shortened V by 4 bases and J by 1 base, and 10 bases separated the two germline ends. This CDR3 has 14 residues. Here the CDR3 reads CASSLRDIQETQYF. CDR3 DNA sequence: TGTGCCAGCAGCCTAAGGGACATCCAAGAGACCCAGTACTTC.

This clonotype came up a few times. The V gene is TRBV5-1, the J gene TRBJ1-1; D perhaps matches TRBD1 (6 bases). Germline CDR1 and CDR2: SGHRS and YFSETQ. V dropped 4 bases and J dropped 1 base, with 14 bases sitting between them. CDR3 length equals 15 residues. DNA of the CDR3: TGCGCCAGCAGCCTTAGTGGGGGCCCGAACACTGAAGCTTTCTTT. It translates to CASSLSGGPNTEAFF.

This sequence joins TRBV28 and TRBJ2-3; 7 nucleotides agree with TRBD2. The V segment lost 8 bases and the J segment 0 bases; nucleotides outside the gene matches: 8. Germline CDR1 MDHEN, CDR2 SYDVKM. CDR3 length: 15 amino acids. This CDR3 reads CASEGGPLSTDTQYF. DNA for the CDR3: TGTGCCAGCGAGGGAGGGCCTCTCAGCACAGATACGCAGTATTTT.

By sample fraction, this clonotype is medium-sized. This chain joins TRBV7-6 and TRBJ2-1, with TRBD2 matching over 7 bases. Germline assignment: CDR1 SGHVS and CDR2 FNYEAQ. Trimming took 5 bases from V and 4 from J; bases not matched to a gene: 11. This CDR3 spans 16 amino acids. The CDR3 nucleotides read TGTGCCAGCAGCGCCTCACTAGCGTTGTATTACAATGAGCAGTTCTTC. Translated: CASSASLALYYNEQFF. The full variable domain, completed using reference TRBV7-6 and TRBJ2-1, is GAGVSQSPRYKVTKRGQDVALRCDPISGHVSLYWYRQALGQGPEFLTYFNYEAQQDKSGLPNDRFSAERPEGSISTLTIQRTEQRDSAMYRCASSASLALYYNEQFFGPGTRLTVL.

The table lists this clonotype with a few counts. The chain carries TRBV29-1 and TRBJ2-3; D might be TRBD2 (5 bases). V dropped 6 bases and J dropped 2 bases, with 12 bases sitting between them. Germline V gene sequence: CDR1 SQVTM, CDR2 ANQGSEA. The CDR3 totals 13 residues. The CDR3 DNA sequence: TGCAGCGTCCGGGCGGGTGTCACAGATACGCAGTATTTT. Translation gives CSVRAGVTDTQYF.

There are a few counts of this clonotype. The rearrangement joins TRBV13 to TRBJ2-2, with 8 positions matching TRBD2. CDR1 and CDR2 from the germline V gene are PRHDT and FYEKMQ (reference sequence). Trimming at V came to 5 bases and at J to 4 bases, leaving 3 bases not matched to a gene. This CDR3 has 14 residues. CDR3 nucleotide sequence: TGTGCCAGCAGCCGCGGGAGGCCCACCGGGGAGCTGTTTTTT. Translated: CASSRGRPTGELFF.

Ten or more counts support this clonotype. The V gene is TRBV20-1, the J gene TRBJ1-1; unclear D gene. Looked up from germline, CDR1 is DFQATT and CDR2 is SNEGSKA (reference sequence). The CDR3 runs 17 residues. Trimming took off 1 base at V and 0 bases at J, with 18 bases between the two ends. The CDR3 region has the DNA TGCAGTGCTAGAGCAAGAGGGTCCTCCAGTATGAACACTGAAGCTTTCTTT. Translated: CSARARGSSSMNTEAFF.

By its share, this clonotype is medium-sized (0.01 to 0.1%). The chain uses TRBV20-1 and TRBJ2-7; D call uncertain. Germline CDR1 reads DFQATT; CDR2 reads SNEGSKA (reference sequence). V lost 5 bases and J lost 0, with 14 bases in between. This CDR3 region has 14 residues. As DNA, the CDR3 is TGCAGTGCTCCACCAACCTCCTACTCCTACGAGCAGTACTTC. Its protein product is CSAPPTSYSYEQYF.

In its sample, this clonotype ranks as medium-sized (0.01 to 0.1%). The chain joins TRBV4-3 to TRBJ1-2; 7 positions agree with TRBD1. V trimming: 1 base; J trimming: 5 bases; junction bases outside the gene matches: 7. The CDR3 is 15 residues long. Germline values: CDR1 LGHNA, CDR2 YSLEER. CDR3: CASSQAAGTAYGYTF. The CDR3 bases are TGCGCCAGCAGCCAAGCTGCCGGGACAGCGTATGGCTACACCTTC.

In this sample, this clonotype turned up a few times. This chain links TRBV5-5 with TRBJ2-3, with 8 bases matching TRBD2. Trimming cost V 2 bases and J 3 bases; bases outside gene matches: 8. Germline V gene sequence: CDR1 SGHKS, CDR2 YYEKEE (reference sequence). The CDR3 is 16 amino acids. DNA for the CDR3: TGTGCCAGCAGCTTTCTGGCGGGAGGAGTTACAGATACGCAGTATTTT. Its translation is CASSFLAGGVTDTQYF.

The chain carries TRBV5-1 and TRBJ2-1; 11 bases map to TRBD2. Germline V CDR1 and CDR2: SGHRS, YFSETQ. Trimming removed 1 base from V and 8 bases from J; junction bases left unmatched: 11. The CDR3 totals 17 residues. This CDR3 reads CASSLMVSGRAEDEQFF. CDR3 in DNA: TGCGCCAGCAGCTTGATGGTTAGCGGGAGGGCCGAGGATGAGCAGTTCTTC.

The V and J genes are TRBV10-2 and TRBJ2-3; 7 bases map to TRBD1. The CDR3 length is 12 residues. Germline loops: CDR1 WSHSY, CDR2 SAAADI. V shed 5 bases, J shed 4 bases, and the junction held 0 bases outside the gene matches. The CDR3 protein is CASSQGADTQYF. The CDR3 DNA reads TGCGCCAGCAGTCAGGGGGCAGATACGCAGTATTTT.

The sample holds many counts of this clonotype. The chain has TRBV7-8 and TRBJ2-1; the D gene is possibly TRBD1 (5 bases). V gave up 3 bases and J gave up 3 bases, with 18 bases separating them. Germline values: CDR1 SGHVS, CDR2 FQNEAQ. This CDR3 has 17 residues. The DNA of the CDR3 is TGTGCCAGCAGCTTCCTTCAACAGGTAAAAGACTACAATGAGCAGTTCTTC. Translated, it gives CASSFLQQVKDYNEQFF.

V is TRBV29-1 and J is TRBJ2-1; TRBD1 agrees at 9 bases. V trimming: 0 bases; J trimming: 8 bases; junction bases outside the gene matches: 17. Germline V gene lookup returns CDR1 SQVTM and CDR2 ANQGSEA. The CDR3 sequence is 18 residues long. Written as DNA, the CDR3 is TGCAGCGTTGAAGATTATCTTAGTATGGGGACAGGGATCGATGAGCAGTTCTTC. Amino acid sequence: CSVEDYLSMGTGIDEQFF.